This note documents a single T cell receptor (beta chain) sequence. What it binds is unknown. This CDR3 comprises 15 residues. Germline loops: CDR1 SEHNR, CDR2 FQNEAQ (reference sequence). V lost 1 base and J lost 2, with 8 bases in between. The data are from a study of OX40 agonist ivuxolimab in advanced cancers. General study results and limits: At 0.1-3.0 mg/kg, partial responders had clonal expansion among the lowest observed.

The method was immunoSEQ multiplex PCR; TCRdb's version includes in-frame clones alone and lacks a portion of them. The table shows 50,000 to 65,000 clones, with roughly 87% occurring only once. The sequence derives from an adult with an advanced solid tumor such as melanoma, head and neck, liver or kidney cancer. The sample consisted of CD4+ or CD8+ T cells sorted from blood, taken in a trial of the OX40 agonist ivuxolimab. This rearrangement joins TRBV7-9 to TRBJ1-4; TRBD1 is a possible D gene (5 bases). The CDR3 protein is CASSLGRDTNEKLFF. The CDR3 DNA reads TGTGCCAGCAGCTTAGGCAGGGATACTAATGAAAAACTGTTTTTT.